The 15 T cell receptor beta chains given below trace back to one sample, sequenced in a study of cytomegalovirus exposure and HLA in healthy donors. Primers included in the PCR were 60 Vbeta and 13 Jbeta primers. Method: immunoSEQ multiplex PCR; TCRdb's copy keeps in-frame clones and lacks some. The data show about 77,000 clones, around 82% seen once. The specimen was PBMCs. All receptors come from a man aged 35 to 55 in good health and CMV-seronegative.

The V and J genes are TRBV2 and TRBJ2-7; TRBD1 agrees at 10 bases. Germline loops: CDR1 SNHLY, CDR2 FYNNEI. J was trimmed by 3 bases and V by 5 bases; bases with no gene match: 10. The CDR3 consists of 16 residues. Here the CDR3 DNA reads TGTGCCAGCAGTACCCCCGGGACAGGGGCTCTCTACGAGCAGTACTTC. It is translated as CASSTPGTGALYEQYF.

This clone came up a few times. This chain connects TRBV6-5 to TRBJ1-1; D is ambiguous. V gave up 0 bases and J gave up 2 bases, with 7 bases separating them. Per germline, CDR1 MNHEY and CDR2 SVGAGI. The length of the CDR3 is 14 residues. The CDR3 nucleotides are TGTGCCAGCAGTTACTCGACTGGCAACACTGAAGCTTTCTTT. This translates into CASSYSTGNTEAFF.

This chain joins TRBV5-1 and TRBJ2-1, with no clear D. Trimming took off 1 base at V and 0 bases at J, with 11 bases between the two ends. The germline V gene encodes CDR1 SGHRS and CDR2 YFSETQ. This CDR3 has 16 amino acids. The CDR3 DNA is TGCGCCAGCAGCTTGTTTTTTGTTAGCTCCTACAATGAGCAGTTCTTC. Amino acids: CASSLFFVSSYNEQFF.

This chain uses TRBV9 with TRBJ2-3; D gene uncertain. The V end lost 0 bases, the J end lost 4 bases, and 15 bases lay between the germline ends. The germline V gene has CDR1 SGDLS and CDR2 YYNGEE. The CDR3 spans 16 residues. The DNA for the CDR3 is TGTGCCAGCAGCGTAGCTGAGGATCCTCGTCCAGATACGCAGTATTTT. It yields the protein CASSVAEDPRPDTQYF.

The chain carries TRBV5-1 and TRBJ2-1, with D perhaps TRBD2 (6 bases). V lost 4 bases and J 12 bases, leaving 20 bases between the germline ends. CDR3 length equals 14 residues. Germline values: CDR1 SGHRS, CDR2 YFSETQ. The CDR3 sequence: CASSPSGLPAGQFF. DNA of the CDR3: TGCGCCAGCAGCCCATCGGGACTTCCCGCGGGGCAGTTCTTC.

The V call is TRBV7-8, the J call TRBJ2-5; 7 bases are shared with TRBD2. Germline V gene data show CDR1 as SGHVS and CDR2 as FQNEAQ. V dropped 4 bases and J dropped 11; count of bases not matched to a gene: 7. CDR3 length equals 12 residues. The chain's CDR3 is CASSSAGREQYF. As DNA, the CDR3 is TGTGCCAGCAGCTCCGCAGGGCGGGAGCAGTACTTC.

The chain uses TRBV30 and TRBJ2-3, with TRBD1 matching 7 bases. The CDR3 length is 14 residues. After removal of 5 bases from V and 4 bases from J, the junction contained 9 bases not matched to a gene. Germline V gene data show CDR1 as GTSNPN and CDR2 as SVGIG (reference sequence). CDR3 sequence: CAWGNPGTADTQYF. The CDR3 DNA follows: TGTGCCTGGGGTAACCCGGGGACAGCAGATACGCAGTATTTT.

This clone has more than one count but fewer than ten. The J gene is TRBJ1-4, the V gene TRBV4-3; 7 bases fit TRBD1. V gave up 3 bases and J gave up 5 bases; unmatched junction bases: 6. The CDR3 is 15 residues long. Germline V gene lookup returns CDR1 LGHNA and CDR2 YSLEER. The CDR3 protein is CASSHGDSQNEKLFF. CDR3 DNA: TGCGCCAGCAGCCATGGGGACAGCCAGAATGAAAAACTGTTTTTT.

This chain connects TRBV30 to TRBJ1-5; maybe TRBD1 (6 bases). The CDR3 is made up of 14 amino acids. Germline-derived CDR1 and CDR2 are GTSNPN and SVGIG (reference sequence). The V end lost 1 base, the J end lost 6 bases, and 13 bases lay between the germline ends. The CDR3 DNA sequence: TGTGCCTGGAGTGGGTTTGGGGGGGCTCAGCCCCAGCATTTT. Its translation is CAWSGFGGAQPQHF.

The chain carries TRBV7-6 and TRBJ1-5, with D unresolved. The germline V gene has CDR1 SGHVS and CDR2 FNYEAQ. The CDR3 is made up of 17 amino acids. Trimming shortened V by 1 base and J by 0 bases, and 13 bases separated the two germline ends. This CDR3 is CASSLVSGGDSNQPQHF. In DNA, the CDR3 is TGTGCCAGCAGCTTAGTTTCAGGTGGCGATAGCAATCAGCCCCAGCATTTT.

CDR3 bases: TGTGCCAGCAGCTCTGGCGGGGGGGCCGTCACCGGGGAGCTGTTTTTT. This codes for CASSSGGGAVTGELFF. The chain carries TRBV5-5 and TRBJ2-2; 9 bases fit TRBD2. The CDR3 runs to 16 residues. With 3 bases clipped from V and 4 bases from J, the junction kept 7 bases outside the gene matches. The germline gives CDR1 SGHKS, CDR2 YYEKEE (reference sequence).

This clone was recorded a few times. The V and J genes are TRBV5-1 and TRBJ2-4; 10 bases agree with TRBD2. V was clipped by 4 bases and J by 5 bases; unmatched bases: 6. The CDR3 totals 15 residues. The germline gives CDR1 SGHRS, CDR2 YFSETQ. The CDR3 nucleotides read TGCGCCAGCAGCGCTAGCGGGGGCCTAGAAAACATTCAGTACTTC. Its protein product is CASSASGGLENIQYF.

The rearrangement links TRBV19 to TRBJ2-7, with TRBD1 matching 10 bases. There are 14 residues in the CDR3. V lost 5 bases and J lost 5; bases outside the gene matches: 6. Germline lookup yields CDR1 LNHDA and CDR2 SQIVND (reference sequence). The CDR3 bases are TGTGCCAGTAGTGGCGGGACAGGGGAAAACGAGCAGTACTTC. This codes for CASSGGTGENEQYF.

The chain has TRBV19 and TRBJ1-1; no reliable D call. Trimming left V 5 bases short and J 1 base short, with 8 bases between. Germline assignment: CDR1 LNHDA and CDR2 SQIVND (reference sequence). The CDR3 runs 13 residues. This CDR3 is CASSPSGNTEAFF. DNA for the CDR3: TGTGCCAGTAGTCCCTCGGGGAACACTGAAGCTTTCTTT. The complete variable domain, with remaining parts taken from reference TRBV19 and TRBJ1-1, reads DGGITQSPKYLFRKEGQNVTLSCEQNLNHDAMYWYRQDPGQGLRLIYYSQIVNDFQKGDIAEGYSVSREKKESFPLTVTSAQKNPTAFYLCASSPSGNTEAFFGQGTRLTVV.

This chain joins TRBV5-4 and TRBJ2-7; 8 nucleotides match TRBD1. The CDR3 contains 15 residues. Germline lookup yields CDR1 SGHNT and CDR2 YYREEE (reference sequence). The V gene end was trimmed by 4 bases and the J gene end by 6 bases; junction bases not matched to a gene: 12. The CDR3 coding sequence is TGTGCCAGCAGCCTGAATGGGCAGGGGGCACGCGAGCAGTACTTC. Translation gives CASSLNGQGAREQYF. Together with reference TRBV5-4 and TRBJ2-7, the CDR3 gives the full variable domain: ETGVTQSPTHLIKTRGQQVTLRCSSQSGHNTVSWYQQALGQGPQFIFQYYREEENGRGNFPPRFSGLQFPNYSSELNVNALELDDSALYLCASSLNGQGAREQYFGPGTRLTVT.